A single TCR beta chain is shown here with its context. This clonotype was seen a single time. Its specific antigen is unknown. No much larger clonotype is one base removed from it; base qualities were not supplied. One read alone makes for weak evidence. High-throughput TCR beta sequencing profiled peripheral blood CD8+ and CD4+ T cells from healthy donors, Susac syndrome patients and multiple sclerosis patients. Recently defined diagnostic criteria for definite or probable disease were met by the Susac syndrome patients. Bulk CD8+ and CD4+ T cells were purified by magnetic negative isolation, while CD8+ TEMRA cells were enriched using FACS. Blood was collected in EDTA tubes and processed within 24 hours, with PBMCs isolated through density gradient centrifugation. PBMCs intended for TCR sequencing were frozen in liquid nitrogen and were later thawed in a 37 degrees C water bath. A purity of at least 90% was achieved for sorted or isolated CD4+, CD8+ and CD8+ TEMRA cells.

These data come from a study of CD8 T cells in Susac syndrome (dated by TCRdb to the late 2010s). Turning to the overall study: Among the Susac syndrome patients who were sequenced, clinically active disease was present in about six and clinical remission was observed in eight. At blood withdrawal, Susac syndrome patients were therapy-naive, treated with corticosteroids (with IVIg additionally given to some), or treated with IVIg alone. Repertoire sequencing was used to test whether CD8+ T cell activation and differentiation in Susac syndrome was antigen driven. The study compared CD8+ T cell repertoire clonality among about a dozen healthy donors, around 14 Susac syndrome patients and fewer than 19 multiple sclerosis patients. Results and caveats for the whole study, not just this receptor: Clonal expansion was seen in Susac syndrome CD8+ repertoires, peaking in CD8+ TEMRA cells and being greater in clinically active patients than in remitting ones. The TCR sequencing and HLA analysis was acknowledged to have included a relatively small number of individuals. In the total CD8+ and CD8+ TEMRA repertoires, 15 to 20 and five Susac-specific public clones, respectively, were identified.

RNA was extracted with the RNeasy kit and 0.5 to 1 ug was reverse transcribed using random hexamers. The immunoSEQ multiplex PCR assay, covering 54 Vbeta and 13 Jbeta segments, was used to amplify TCR beta CDR3 regions. To correct PCR amplification bias, a synthetic template baseline was used for both primer optimization and computational correction. The authors' pipeline ran thus. Reads were annotated to V, D and J genes according to IMGT and were analyzed with immunoSEQ Analyzer, with only productive sequences retained. Clonality was calculated as one minus the Shannon entropy normalized by log2 of the number of productive unique sequences. For each patient and control, public and private clones were evaluated among the 100 most prevalent clones. Clones were defined as Susac-specific if absent from the healthy and MS cohorts, from around 1,000 published viral clones and from other ImmuneACCESS disease sequences. The raw public data were reprocessed by TCRdb itself: fastp quality trimming at Q25, MiXCR clonotype calling, in-frame beta chains only. Merged by CDR3 protein, the rows form single entries marked with the most common genes and DNA. The V and J calls follow TCRdb's processing rather than the paper's. Counted in this sample were 84,000 or so distinct CDR3 sequences; 85% to 95% of them appeared once. The top ten hold 0.4% to 0.5% of the sample.

A distance of 18 bases separates the germline ends of V and J, which lose 5 bases and 2 bases respectively. There are 16 amino acids in the CDR3, from cysteine to phenylalanine inclusive. Only the CDR3 portion is preserved as DNA: 48 bases, with reading frame beginning at the first base. Via the germline V gene (reference sequence), CDR1 is SEHNR and CDR2 FQNEAQ. The rearranged segments are TRBV7-9 and TRBJ2-5; the D region may be TRBD1 or TRBD2, each matching 5 bases equally. The sequence derives from a human donor with Susac syndrome. The sample was CD8+ T cells from PBMCs. The sequenced DNA is TGTGCCAGCAGCCTAAATCCCCGGGGCGAGCAAGAGACCCAGTACTTC. This translates into CASSLNPRGEQETQYF. Where the CDR3 stops, the reference TRBV7-9 and TRBJ2-5 genes take over; the full variable domain is DTGVSQNPRHKITKRGQNVTFRCDPISEHNRLYWYRQTLGQGPEFLTYFQNEAQLEKSRLLSDRFSAERPKGSFSTLEIQRTEQGDSAMYLCASSLNPRGEQETQYFGPGTRLLVL.